The 17 T cell receptor beta chains below come from one sample, sequenced in a study of cytomegalovirus exposure and HLA in healthy donors. The PCR employed 60 Vbeta primers together with 13 Jbeta primers. Some clones are missing from TCRdb's copy, which holds only in-frame ones; the method was immunoSEQ multiplex PCR. This sample has hundreds of thousands of clones, with 75% to 80% found just once. Input material: PBMCs. These receptor sequences come from a male donor in good health and CMV-seronegative.

The CDR3 nucleotides are TGTGCCAGCAAATTCAGGACAGCCTACAATGAGCAGTTCTTC. Amino acid sequence: CASKFRTAYNEQFF. V and J are TRBV27 and TRBJ2-1; a weak D match, TRBD1 (6 bases). CDR1 and CDR2 from the germline V gene are MNHEY and SMNVEV (reference sequence). The CDR3 is 14 amino acids. Deletions cut 7 bases from V and 2 bases from J, with 12 bases between.

This clone was detected a few times. In DNA form, the CDR3 reads TGTGCCAGCAGCTTCAGCGGGAGGGCCTATGAGCAGTTCTTC. Translated, it gives CASSFSGRAYEQFF. The chain links TRBV5-4 to TRBJ2-1; TRBD2 aligns across 10 bases. The CDR3 sequence is 14 residues long. V lost 2 bases, J lost 8 bases, and 4 bases stayed unmatched. CDR1 and CDR2 (germline): SGHNT, YYREEE (reference sequence).

This chain links TRBV29-1 with TRBJ2-1; D gene unclear. Germline V lookup: CDR1 SQVTM, CDR2 ANQGSEA. The CDR3 is 12 residues long. The V end lost 4 bases, the J end lost 8 bases, and 12 bases lay between the germline ends. The CDR3 sequence is CSVVPGVHEQFF. CDR3 nucleotides: TGCAGCGTTGTCCCCGGAGTCCATGAGCAGTTCTTC.

The chain is built from TRBV7-9 and TRBJ2-3; TRBD2 matches at 9 bases. V shed 0 bases and J 3 bases; nucleotides not matched to a gene: 4. This CDR3 has 16 amino acids. The germline V gene has CDR1 SEHNR and CDR2 FQNEAQ (reference sequence). CDR3: CASSLAAGGITDTQYF. The CDR3 nucleotides are TGTGCCAGCAGCTTAGCTGCGGGAGGGATTACAGATACGCAGTATTTT.

This clone was picked up a small number of times. The chain has TRBV27 and TRBJ1-1; TRBD1 might be the D (5 bases). CDR3 size: 15 residues. V gave up 6 bases and J gave up 0 bases, with 14 bases separating them. CDR1 is MNHEY and CDR2 is SMNVEV in the germline V gene (reference sequence). In nucleotides, the CDR3 is TGTGCCAGCAGCTTACGGGGCGGGGTGAACACTGAAGCTTTCTTT. The encoded protein is CASSLRGGVNTEAFF.

The gene calls are TRBV27 and TRBJ1-2; D may be TRBD1 (6 bases). V lost 3 bases and J 6 bases, leaving 11 bases between the germline ends. The CDR3 runs to 13 residues. Germline V gene lookup returns CDR1 MNHEY and CDR2 SMNVEV (reference sequence). This CDR3 reads CASSLTNRDGYTF. The DNA of the CDR3 is TGTGCCAGCAGTTTGACGAACAGGGATGGCTACACCTTC.

V gene TRBV7-3 combines with J gene TRBJ1-4; D is possibly TRBD1 (6 bases). CDR1 and CDR2 (germline): SGHTA, FQGTGA. The CDR3 loop spans 15 amino acids. The V end lost 5 bases, the J end lost 4 bases, and 14 bases lay between the germline ends. The CDR3 spells CASSRRGGLNEKLFF. CDR3 DNA: TGTGCCAGCAGCCGCCGGGGGGGCCTTAATGAAAAACTGTTTTTT.

This clone was detected once. The chain recombines TRBV6-5 with TRBJ2-5; a weak D match, TRBD2 (6 bases). The CDR3 consists of 14 residues. In germline, CDR1 is MNHEY, CDR2 SVGAGI. The V end was cut by 2 bases, the J end by 5 bases, with 12 bases between. CDR3 amino acids: CASSYRGMPETQYF. The CDR3 DNA sequence: TGTGCCAGCAGTTACCGGGGGATGCCCGAGACCCAGTACTTC.

This clone occurred once. The V call is TRBV5-1, the J call TRBJ2-5, with 8 bases identical to TRBD2. Germline-derived CDR1 and CDR2 are SGHRS and YFSETQ. The J segment lost 3 bases and the V segment lost 6 bases, leaving 7 bases of the junction unmatched. The CDR3 has 14 residues. The CDR3 sequence: CASTTGLAEETQYF. CDR3 nucleotides: TGCGCCAGCACGACCGGACTAGCAGAAGAGACCCAGTACTTC.

This chain's CDR3 is CASRPGGANEQFF. Written as DNA, the CDR3 is TGTGCCAGCAGACCAGGGGGAGCCAATGAGCAGTTCTTC. The V gene is TRBV6-6, the J gene TRBJ2-1, with 7 nucleotides matching TRBD1. In germline, CDR1 is MNHNY, CDR2 SVGAGI (reference sequence). V was clipped by 6 bases and J by 6 bases; unmatched bases: 5. The CDR3 has 13 residues.

V usage is TRBV18 and J usage is TRBJ2-5; 7 positions match TRBD2. CDR3 length: 15 residues. Germline assignment: CDR1 KGHSH and CDR2 LQKENI. Trimming removed 4 bases from V and 5 bases from J; junction bases left unmatched: 10. CDR3: CASSLPTSTRETQYF. The DNA for the CDR3 is TGTGCCAGCTCACTGCCGACTAGCACCCGGGAGACCCAGTACTTC.

CDR3 loop: CSVRNRVGYGYTF. The CDR3 DNA follows: TGCAGCGTCCGAAACAGGGTTGGGTATGGCTACACCTTC. This chain connects TRBV29-1 to TRBJ1-2; D possibly corresponds to TRBD1 (6 bases). Trimming removed 6 bases at V and 5 bases at J, with 16 bases between. The CDR3 is 13 residues long. Germline V gives CDR1 SQVTM, CDR2 ANQGSEA.

The chain carries TRBV7-2 and TRBJ2-1; no definite D call. This CDR3 is built from 13 residues. V dropped 1 base and J dropped 6 bases, with 7 bases sitting between them. Germline values: CDR1 SGHTA, CDR2 FQGNSA. For the CDR3, the DNA is TGTGCCAGCAGCTTAGGGCAGGCCAATGAGCAGTTCTTC. Protein sequence: CASSLGQANEQFF.

The chain recombines TRBV2 with TRBJ1-6; 9 positions agree with TRBD1. V was clipped by 3 bases and J by 5 bases; unmatched bases: 5. This CDR3 is 16 amino acids long. The V gene's germline CDR1 is SNHLY and CDR2 FYNNEI. This chain's CDR3 is CASSDPQGANNSPLHF. As DNA, the CDR3 is TGTGCCAGCAGTGATCCACAGGGGGCTAATAATTCACCCCTCCACTTT.

The chain has TRBV5-4 and TRBJ2-1, with TRBD2 matching over 11 bases. Trimming removed 3 bases from V and 0 bases from J; junction bases left unmatched: 8. The CDR3 runs 18 residues. Germline CDR1 reads SGHNT; CDR2 reads YYREEE (reference sequence). Written as DNA, the CDR3 is TGTGCCAGCAGCTGGGAGACTAGCGGGAAACTCTCCTACAATGAGCAGTTCTTC. It codes for CASSWETSGKLSYNEQFF.

The chain is built from TRBV27 and TRBJ1-1, with D unclear. The V and J ends lost 5 bases and 1 base respectively, with 8 bases between them. Per germline, CDR1 MNHEY and CDR2 SMNVEV (reference sequence). This CDR3 has 13 amino acids. The CDR3 sequence: CASSRPGNTEAFF. The DNA of the CDR3 is TGTGCCAGCAGTCGACCGGGGAACACTGAAGCTTTCTTT.

This rearrangement joins TRBV5-1 to TRBJ2-7; D not certain. V lost 3 bases to trimming and J lost 4 bases, with 11 bases between them. Germline V lookup: CDR1 SGHRS, CDR2 YFSETQ. The CDR3 is 13 amino acids. The CDR3 bases are TGCGCCAGCAGCTACCCTCGAGATTACGAGCAGTACTTC. Translated: CASSYPRDYEQYF.